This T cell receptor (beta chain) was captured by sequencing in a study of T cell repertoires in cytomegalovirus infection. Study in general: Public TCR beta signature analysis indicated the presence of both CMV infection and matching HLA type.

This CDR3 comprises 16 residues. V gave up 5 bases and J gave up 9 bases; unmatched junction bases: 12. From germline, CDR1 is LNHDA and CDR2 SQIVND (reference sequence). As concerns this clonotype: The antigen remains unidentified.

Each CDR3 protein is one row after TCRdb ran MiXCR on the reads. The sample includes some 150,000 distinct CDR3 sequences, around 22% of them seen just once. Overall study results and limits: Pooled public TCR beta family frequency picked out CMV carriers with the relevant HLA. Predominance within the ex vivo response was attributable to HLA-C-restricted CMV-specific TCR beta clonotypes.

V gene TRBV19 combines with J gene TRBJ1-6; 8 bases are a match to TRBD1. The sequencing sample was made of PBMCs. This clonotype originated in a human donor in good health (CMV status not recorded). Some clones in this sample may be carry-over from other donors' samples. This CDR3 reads CASSRRKTGEGSPLHF. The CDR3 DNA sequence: TGTGCCAGTAGTCGAAGGAAGACAGGGGAAGGTTCACCCCTCCACTTT.